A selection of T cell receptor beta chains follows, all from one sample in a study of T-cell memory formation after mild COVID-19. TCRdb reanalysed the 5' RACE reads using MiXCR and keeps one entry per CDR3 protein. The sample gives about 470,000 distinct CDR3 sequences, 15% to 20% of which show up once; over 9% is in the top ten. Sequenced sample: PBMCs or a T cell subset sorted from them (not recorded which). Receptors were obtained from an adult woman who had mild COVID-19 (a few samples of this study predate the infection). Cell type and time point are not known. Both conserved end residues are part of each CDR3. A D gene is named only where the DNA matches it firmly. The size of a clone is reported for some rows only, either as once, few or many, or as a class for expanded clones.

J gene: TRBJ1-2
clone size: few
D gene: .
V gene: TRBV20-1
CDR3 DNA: TGCAGTGCTCCGCCGGCAGGCTATGGCTACACCTTC
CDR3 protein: CSAPPAGYGYTF

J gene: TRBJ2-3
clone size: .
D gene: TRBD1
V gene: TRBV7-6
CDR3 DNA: TGTGCCAGCAGCATCAAGACAGGGCCCACAGATACGCAGTATTTT
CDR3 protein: CASSIKTGPTDTQYF

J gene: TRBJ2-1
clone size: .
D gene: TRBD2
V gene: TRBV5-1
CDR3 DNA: TGCGCCAGCAGCTTGGAAATCGGGCTAGCGGGGCACAATGAGCAGTTCTTC
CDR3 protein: CASSLEIGLAGHNEQFF

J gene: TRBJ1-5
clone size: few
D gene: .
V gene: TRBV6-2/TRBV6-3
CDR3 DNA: TGTGCCAGCAGTTACCGAGGAATGATGCGGGGTCGGAATCAGCCCCAGCATTTT
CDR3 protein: CASSYRGMMRGRNQPQHF

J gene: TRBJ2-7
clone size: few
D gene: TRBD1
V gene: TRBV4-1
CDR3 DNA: TGCGCCAGCAGCCAAGCCGGAATTGGACAGGGCTACGAGCAGTACTTC
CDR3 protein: CASSQAGIGQGYEQYF

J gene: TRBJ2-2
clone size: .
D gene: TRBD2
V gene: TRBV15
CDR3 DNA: TGTGCCACCAGCGGGGGACTAGCGGTTGACACCGGGGAGCTGTTTTTT
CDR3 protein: CATSGGLAVDTGELFF

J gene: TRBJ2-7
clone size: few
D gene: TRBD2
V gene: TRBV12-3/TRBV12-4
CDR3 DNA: TGTGCCAGCAGACTCCGACTAGCGGGAGGCGTTCAAGGCTACGAGCAGTACTTC
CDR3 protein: CASRLRLAGGVQGYEQYF

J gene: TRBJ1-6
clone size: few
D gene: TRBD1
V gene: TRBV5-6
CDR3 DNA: TGTGCCAGCTTGTTGCAGGGGGCGAATTCACCCCTCCACTTT
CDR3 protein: CASLLQGANSPLHF

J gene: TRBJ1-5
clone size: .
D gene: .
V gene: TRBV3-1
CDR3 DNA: TGTGCCAGCAGCCAAGTCCTGGCGCAGCCCCAGCATTTT
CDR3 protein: CASSQVLAQPQHF

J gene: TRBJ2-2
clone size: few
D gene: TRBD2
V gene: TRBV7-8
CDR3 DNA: TGTGCCAGCAGCTTAGCTAGCGGGGTCCTAACCGGGGAGCTGTTTTTT
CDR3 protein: CASSLASGVLTGELFF

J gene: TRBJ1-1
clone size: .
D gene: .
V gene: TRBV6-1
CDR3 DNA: TGTGCCAGCAAAAAACTGCCAAACACTGAAGCTTTCTTT
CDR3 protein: CASKKLPNTEAFF

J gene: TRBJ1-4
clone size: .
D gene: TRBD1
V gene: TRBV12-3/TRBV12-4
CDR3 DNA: TGTGCCAGCAGTTTAGCCGGGACAGCAACTAATGAAAAACTGTTTTTT
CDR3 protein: CASSLAGTATNEKLFF

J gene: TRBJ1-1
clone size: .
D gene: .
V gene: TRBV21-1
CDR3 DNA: TGTGCCAGCAGCAAAGGGGGTCCGATCACTGAAGCTTTCTTT
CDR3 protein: CASSKGGPITEAFF

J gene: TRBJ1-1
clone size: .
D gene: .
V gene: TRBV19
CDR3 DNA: TGTGCCAGTATCAAAGATGGGATGAACACTGAAGCTTTCTTT
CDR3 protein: CASIKDGMNTEAFF

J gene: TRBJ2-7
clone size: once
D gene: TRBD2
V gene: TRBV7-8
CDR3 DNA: TGTGCCAGCAGCGCACTAGGGACTAGCGGGACCTACGAGCAGTACTTC
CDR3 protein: CASSALGTSGTYEQYF

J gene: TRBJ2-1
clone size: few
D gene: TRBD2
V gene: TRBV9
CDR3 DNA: TGTGCCAGCAGCGCGGCTAGCGGAAGCTCCTACAATGAGCAGTTCTTC
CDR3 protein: CASSAASGSSYNEQFF

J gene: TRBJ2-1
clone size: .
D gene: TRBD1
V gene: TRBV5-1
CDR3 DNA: TGCGCCAGCATGGGACAGGGAATATACAATGAGCAGTTCTTC
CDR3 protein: CASMGQGIYNEQFF

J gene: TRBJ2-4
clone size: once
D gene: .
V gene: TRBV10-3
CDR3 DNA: TGTGCCATCAGCAGGGACTTGAACATTCAGTACTTC
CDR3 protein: CAISRDLNIQYF

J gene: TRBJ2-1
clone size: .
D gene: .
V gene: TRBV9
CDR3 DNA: TGTGCCAGCAGCGCCAGACTAGTACACAATGAGCAGTTCTTC
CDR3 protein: CASSARLVHNEQFF

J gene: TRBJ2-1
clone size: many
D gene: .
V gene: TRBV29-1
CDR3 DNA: TGCAGCGCCCTACTGGACTACAATGAGCAGTTCTTC
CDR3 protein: CSALLDYNEQFF

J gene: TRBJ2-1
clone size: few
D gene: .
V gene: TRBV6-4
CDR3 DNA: TGTGCCAGCAGTGACAAGGGTGACTCCTACAATGAGCAGTTCTTC
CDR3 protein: CASSDKGDSYNEQFF

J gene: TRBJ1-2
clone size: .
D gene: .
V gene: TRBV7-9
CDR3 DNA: TGTGCCAGCAGCCTACAAATCGGGGAAGGCTACACCTTC
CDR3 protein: CASSLQIGEGYTF

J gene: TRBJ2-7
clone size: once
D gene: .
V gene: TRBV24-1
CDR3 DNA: TGTGCCACCAGCCTGACAGGCTCCTACGAGCAGTACTTC
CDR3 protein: CATSLTGSYEQYF

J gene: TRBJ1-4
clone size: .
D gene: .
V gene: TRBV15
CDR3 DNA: TGTGCCACCCTAGGGGAAAAACTGTTTTTT
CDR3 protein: CATLGEKLFF

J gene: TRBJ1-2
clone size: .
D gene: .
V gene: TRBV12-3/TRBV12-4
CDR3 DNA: TGTGCCAGCAGTGGAACGGGACGGAGCTATGGCTACACCTTC
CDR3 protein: CASSGTGRSYGYTF

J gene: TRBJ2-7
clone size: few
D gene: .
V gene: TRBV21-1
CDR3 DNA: TGTGCCAGCAGCAAAGAAGATCCGTACTTC
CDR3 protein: CASSKEDPYF

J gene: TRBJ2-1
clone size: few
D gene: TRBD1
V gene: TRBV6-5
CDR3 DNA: TGTGCCAGCAGGCCGGGACAGGGCTACAATGAGCAGTTCTTC
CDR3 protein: CASRPGQGYNEQFF

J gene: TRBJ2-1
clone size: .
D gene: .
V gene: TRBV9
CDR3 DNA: TGTGCCAGCAGCGAAACCGGGAATCAGGTACGAGCCGAGCAGTTCTTC
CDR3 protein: CASSETGNQVRAEQFF

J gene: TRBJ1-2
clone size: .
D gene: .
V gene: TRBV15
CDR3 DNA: TGTGCCACCAGCAGAGATGGGGGGCCACGTGGCTACACCTTC
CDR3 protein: CATSRDGGPRGYTF

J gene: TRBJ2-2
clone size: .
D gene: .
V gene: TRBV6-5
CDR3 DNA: TGTGCCAGCAGTTACTCAAACCGTTTCTGGGGAGGCACCGGGGAGCTGTTTTTT
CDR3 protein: CASSYSNRFWGGTGELFF